Below, 32 T cell receptor beta chains from the same sample are listed, as sequenced in a study of blood T cell repertoires in COVID-19 (TCRdb year 2020). The protocol used for the library was the immunoSEQ multiplex PCR assay. TCRdb mirrors the immuneACCESS table, restricted to in-frame sequences. Some clones are absent from its copies; in checked studies, under half trace to an unresolved V gene, and the reason for the others is unknown. The table for this sample lists about 30,000 clones; 88% of them were counted only once. In total, the top ten clones hold roughly a quarter of the sample. Sequencing input: peripheral blood. The origin of the receptors is a human donor in a cohort sampled during active COVID-19.

The genes are TRBV30 and TRBJ1-6; maybe TRBD1 (5 bases). With 3 bases removed from V and 10 bases from J, the gap between germline ends came to 25 bases. The CDR3 sequence is 17 residues long. Germline values: CDR1 GTSNPN, CDR2 SVGIG (reference sequence). CDR3 amino acids: CAWRVRGTDRNMSPLHF. CDR3 DNA: TGTGCCTGGAGGGTCCGGGGGACCGACCGGAATATGTCACCCCTCCACTTT.

The V gene is TRBV19, the J gene TRBJ2-7; D is undetermined. V was clipped by 10 bases and J by 1 base, with 20 bases between them. CDR3 length: 15 amino acids. Per the germline V gene, CDR1 is LNHDA and CDR2 is SQIVND (reference sequence). The CDR3 spells CATSSARSDSYEQYF. DNA for the CDR3: TGTGCCACTTCATCCGCTAGGTCAGATTCCTACGAGCAGTACTTC.

This rearrangement joins TRBV6-5 to TRBJ1-1; D unclear. V lost 4 bases and J lost 6, with 9 bases in between. From germline, CDR1 is MNHEY and CDR2 SVGAGI. The CDR3 is made up of 12 amino acids. This CDR3 reads CASSSWPPEAFF. Written as DNA, the CDR3 is TGTGCCAGCAGTTCCTGGCCTCCTGAAGCTTTCTTT.

This rearrangement joins TRBV5-1 to TRBJ1-2, with TRBD1 matching over 9 bases. The V and J ends lost 2 bases and 4 bases, in that order; junction bases with no gene match: 3. Germline lookup yields CDR1 SGHRS and CDR2 YFSETQ. The CDR3 runs to 14 residues. In DNA form, the CDR3 reads TGCGCCAGCAGCTTAGGGACAGGGTCCTATGGCTACACCTTC. Its protein is CASSLGTGSYGYTF.

The chain joins TRBV7-9 to TRBJ2-7, with a weak D call TRBD1 (5 bases). The CDR3 is 15 amino acids. Germline assignment: CDR1 SEHNR and CDR2 FQNEAQ (reference sequence). V was pared by 5 bases and J by 9 bases, with 23 bases between. The CDR3 DNA is TGTGCCAGCAGCACCTACCGACAGTCCTTCGCGGTGCAGTACTTC. Protein sequence: CASSTYRQSFAVQYF.

This clone was counted a single time. V is TRBV5-5 and J is TRBJ2-5; 9 bases line up with TRBD1. In germline, CDR1 is SGHKS, CDR2 YYEKEE (reference sequence). The J segment lost 3 bases and the V segment lost 1 base, leaving 7 bases of the junction unmatched. This CDR3 has 16 amino acids. This CDR3 reads CASSLRGTGMEETQYF. For the CDR3, the DNA is TGTGCCAGCAGCTTGCGTGGGACAGGGATGGAAGAGACCCAGTACTTC. Full variable domain (missing parts from reference TRBV5-5 and TRBJ2-5): DAGVTQSPTHLIKTRGQQVTLRCSPISGHKSVSWYQQVLGQGPQFIFQYYEKEERGRGNFPDRFSARQFPNYSSELNVNALLLGDSALYLCASSLRGTGMEETQYFGPGTRLLVL.

V usage is TRBV5-1 and J usage is TRBJ2-7, with D uncertain. Looked up from germline, CDR1 is SGHRS and CDR2 is YFSETQ. This CDR3 region has 13 residues. V was pared by 0 bases and J by 3 bases, with 7 bases between. The CDR3 nucleotides read TGCGCCAGCAGCTTGGACTCTTTCTACGAGCAGTACTTC. Its protein product is CASSLDSFYEQYF.

The sample holds a few counts of this clone. This chain joins TRBV5-8 and TRBJ2-1, with D tentatively TRBD2 (5 bases). CDR1 is SGHTS, CDR2 YDEGEE, per germline. The V gene lost 0 bases and the J gene lost 1 base, with 11 bases spanning the gap. CDR3 length: 16 residues. CDR3 residues: CASSLDAGLSYNEQFF. Here the CDR3 DNA reads TGTGCCAGCAGCTTGGACGCGGGTCTTTCCTACAATGAGCAGTTCTTC.

The chain carries TRBV6-1 and TRBJ1-2; weak D call: TRBD1 (5 bases). Per germline, CDR1 MNHNS and CDR2 SASEGT. V lost 3 bases to trimming and J lost 5 bases, with 16 bases between them. The CDR3 sequence is 15 residues long. CDR3 nucleotides: TGTGCCAGCAGTGACCGACTGGGGCCAACATATGGCTACACCTTC. This translates into CASSDRLGPTYGYTF.

This sequence joins TRBV19 and TRBJ1-3; D gene ambiguous. V was shortened by 4 bases and J by 0 bases, with 13 bases between the two germline ends. The CDR3 length is 16 residues. Germline V lookup: CDR1 LNHDA, CDR2 SQIVND (reference sequence). CDR3 bases: TGTGCCAGTAGTACGAACAAGTTTTACTCTGGAAACACCATATATTTT. This sequence encodes CASSTNKFYSGNTIYF.

The CDR3 DNA reads as TGTGCCACCAGTGGGGGGGCCCGGCAGCCCCAGCATTTT. It yields the protein CATSGGARQPQHF. V gene TRBV19 combines with J gene TRBJ1-5, with D possibly being TRBD1 (6 bases). Per the germline V gene, CDR1 is LNHDA and CDR2 is SQIVND (reference sequence). Trimming cost V 10 bases and J 7 bases, with 17 bases left between them. The CDR3 extends over 13 amino acids.

The V gene is TRBV2, the J gene TRBJ2-1, with a weak D call TRBD2 (5 bases). The V end lost 4 bases, the J end lost 0 bases, and 10 bases lay between the germline ends. Germline V gene lookup returns CDR1 SNHLY and CDR2 FYNNEI. This CDR3 has 15 amino acids. DNA of the CDR3: TGTGCCAGCAGTGTCCGAACTAGCTCCTACAATGAGCAGTTCTTC. Translating it yields CASSVRTSSYNEQFF. Supplemented by reference TRBV2 and TRBJ2-1, the full variable domain reads EPEVTQTPSHQVTQMGQEVILRCVPISNHLYFYWYRQILGQKVEFLVSFYNNEISEKSEIFDDQFSVERPDGSNFTLKIRSTKLEDSAMYFCASSVRTSSYNEQFFGPGTRLTVL.

The J gene is TRBJ1-2, the V gene TRBV5-4; D unclear. There are 16 residues in the CDR3. Trimming pared 4 bases from V and 8 bases from J, leaving 24 bases between. Germline values: CDR1 SGHNT, CDR2 YYREEE (reference sequence). Written as DNA, the CDR3 is TGTGCCAGCAGCCCCCCAAATGGCCCACCCTCGGAGGGCTACACCTTC. Protein product: CASSPPNGPPSEGYTF. Together with reference TRBV5-4 and TRBJ1-2, the CDR3 gives the full variable domain: ETGVTQSPTHLIKTRGQQVTLRCSSQSGHNTVSWYQQALGQGPQFIFQYYREEENGRGNFPPRFSGLQFPNYSSELNVNALELDDSALYLCASSPPNGPPSEGYTFGSGTRLTVV.

V usage is TRBV6-5 and J usage is TRBJ1-1; D is unresolved. Germline V gene lookup returns CDR1 MNHEY and CDR2 SVGAGI. The CDR3 length is 14 residues. Trimming took 2 bases from V and 4 from J, leaving 11 bases between them. The CDR3 sequence is CASSYGERGTEAFF. As DNA, the CDR3 is TGTGCCAGCAGTTACGGGGAACGGGGCACTGAAGCTTTCTTT.

This rearrangement joins TRBV5-1 to TRBJ2-7, with D perhaps TRBD2 (6 bases). Germline-derived CDR1 and CDR2 are SGHRS and YFSETQ. This CDR3 is built from 13 residues. V was clipped by 4 bases and J by 4 bases, with 12 bases between them. The CDR3 region has the DNA TGCGCCAGCAGCCCCGCGGCGGGGTACGAGCAGTACTTC. Amino acids: CASSPAAGYEQYF.

In nucleotides, the CDR3 is TGTGCCAGTAGTATATCCACTAGTGAGATCTATGGCTACACCTTC. Translated, it gives CASSISTSEIYGYTF. This chain uses TRBV19 with TRBJ1-2; unclear D gene. V was trimmed by 2 bases and J by 4 bases, leaving 14 bases between them. The CDR3 totals 15 residues. CDR1 and CDR2 from the germline V gene are LNHDA and SQIVND (reference sequence).

The gene calls are TRBV4-1 and TRBJ2-5; 7 nucleotides agree with TRBD1. CDR1 is MGHRA and CDR2 is YSYEKL in the germline V gene. This CDR3 region has 15 residues. V shed 2 bases and J 1 base; nucleotides not matched to a gene: 4. The CDR3 here is CASSQPDRSQETQYF. CDR3 DNA sequence: TGCGCCAGCAGCCAACCGGACAGGAGCCAAGAGACCCAGTACTTC.

The rearrangement uses TRBV4-1 and TRBJ2-2; the match to TRBD2 covers 12 bases. Germline V gene lookup returns CDR1 MGHRA and CDR2 YSYEKL. V lost 1 base to trimming and J lost 3 bases; unmatched junction nucleotides: 9. The CDR3 length is 19 residues. Written as DNA, the CDR3 is TGCGCCAGCAGCCAAGTTCTAGCGGGGGGGCCCCCGCACACCGGGGAGCTGTTTTTT. This encodes CASSQVLAGGPPHTGELFF.

This clone occurred once. The rearrangement joins TRBV6-5 to TRBJ2-3, with 7 bases aligning to TRBD2. Unmatched junction bases numbered 8, after V lost 6 bases and J lost 2 bases. The CDR3 is 15 amino acids. Looked up from germline, CDR1 is MNHEY and CDR2 is SVGAGI. CDR3 sequence reads: CASSDFSGDTDTQYF. The CDR3 nucleotides read TGTGCCAGCAGCGACTTCAGCGGGGACACAGATACGCAGTATTTT.

The J gene is TRBJ2-7, the V gene TRBV5-1; maybe TRBD2 (5 bases). CDR1 SGHRS and CDR2 YFSETQ come from the germline V gene. The V end was cut by 3 bases, the J end by 2 bases, with 12 bases between. The CDR3 consists of 14 residues. CDR3: CASSSRTGTYEQYF. CDR3 DNA: TGCGCCAGCAGCTCCCGGACGGGAACCTACGAGCAGTACTTC. The full variable domain, with the rest looked up from reference TRBV5-1 and TRBJ2-7, is KAGVTQTPRYLIKTRGQQVTLSCSPISGHRSVSWYQQTPGQGLQFLFEYFSETQRNKGNFPGRFSGRQFSNSRSEMNVSTLELGDSALYLCASSSRTGTYEQYFGPGTRLTVT.

This chain uses TRBV5-1 with TRBJ2-3; a weak D match, TRBD2 (7 bases). The CDR3 runs 16 residues. Germline values: CDR1 SGHRS, CDR2 YFSETQ. V lost 4 bases, J lost 2 bases, and 17 bases lay in between. CDR3 in DNA: TGCGCCAGCAGCGGCGTTGTGGGGGGGGCCACAGATACGCAGTATTTT. It specifies CASSGVVGGATDTQYF. Full variable domain (outside the CDR3, taken from reference TRBV5-1 and TRBJ2-3): KAGVTQTPRYLIKTRGQQVTLSCSPISGHRSVSWYQQTPGQGLQFLFEYFSETQRNKGNFPGRFSGRQFSNSRSEMNVSTLELGDSALYLCASSGVVGGATDTQYFGPGTRLTVL.

The CDR3 DNA reads as TGCGCCAGCGCCCCGGGACTACGGAGCACAGATACGCAGTATTTT. Translating gives CASAPGLRSTDTQYF. The rearrangement uses TRBV4-1 and TRBJ2-3, with 7 bases fitting TRBD2. CDR3 length: 15 amino acids. Unmatched junction bases numbered 8, after V lost 8 bases and J lost 0 bases. CDR1 and CDR2 (germline): MGHRA, YSYEKL.

The rearrangement uses TRBV7-2 and TRBJ2-2; a possible D gene is TRBD2 (6 bases). This CDR3 region has 16 residues. Per the germline V gene, CDR1 is SGHTA and CDR2 is FQGNSA. Trimming cost V 0 bases and J 7 bases, with 15 bases left between them. The CDR3 reads CASSLAFSGGVGELFF. CDR3 bases: TGTGCCAGCAGCTTAGCGTTTAGCGGAGGGGTCGGGGAGCTGTTTTTT.

This clone was seen once. J is TRBJ1-5 and V is TRBV6-6; no firm D call. The CDR3 is 12 amino acids. Deletions cut 6 bases from V and 9 bases from J, with 12 bases between. Germline lookup yields CDR1 MNHNY and CDR2 SVGAGI (reference sequence). CDR3 in DNA: TGTGCCAGCAGCCTCCCCGCGAGGCCCCAGCATTTT. Protein sequence: CASSLPARPQHF.

The chain joins TRBV11-2 to TRBJ2-1; 11 nucleotides align to TRBD2. Trimming took 1 base from V and 4 from J; bases not matched to a gene: 0. CDR3 length equals 15 residues. Germline V gene sequence: CDR1 SGHAT, CDR2 FQNNGV. The CDR3, as DNA: TGTGCCAGCAGCTTAGCTAGCGGGGGGTACAATGAGCAGTTCTTC. Its translation: CASSLASGGYNEQFF.

This chain links TRBV4-2 with TRBJ1-1, with 12 bases lining up with TRBD1. Unmatched junction bases numbered 13, after V lost 4 bases and J lost 10 bases. Germline CDR1 reads LGHNA; CDR2 reads YNFKEQ. The CDR3 contains 16 residues. The CDR3 protein is CASSLAGTGGAGTAFF. DNA of the CDR3: TGTGCCAGCAGCCTCGCAGGGACAGGGGGCGCCGGGACAGCTTTCTTT.

CDR3 DNA: TGTGCCAGCAGCTTAGTCGGGGGGACTAGCGCAGATACGCAGTATTTT. Translating it yields CASSLVGGTSADTQYF. The V gene is TRBV11-2, the J gene TRBJ2-3; 10 positions match TRBD2. The V gene end was trimmed by 1 base and the J gene end by 4 bases; junction bases not matched to a gene: 5. Germline loops: CDR1 SGHAT, CDR2 FQNNGV. There are 16 residues in the CDR3.

The V call is TRBV5-1, the J call TRBJ1-2; D is undetermined. The CDR3 extends over 12 amino acids. V was cut by 4 bases and J by 4 bases, with 8 bases left in between. The germline gives CDR1 SGHRS, CDR2 YFSETQ. The CDR3 DNA reads as TGCGCCAGCAGCCTCGAGCCCTATGGCTACACCTTC. Translation: CASSLEPYGYTF.

The rearrangement uses TRBV10-3 and TRBJ2-2; unclear D gene. V was clipped by 5 bases and J by 4 bases, with 5 bases between them. Germline lookup yields CDR1 ENHRY and CDR2 SYGVKD. The CDR3 extends over 12 amino acids. For the CDR3, the DNA is TGTGCCATCAGTATCTCCACCGGGGAGCTGTTTTTT. Its protein product is CAISISTGELFF.

The chain uses TRBV24-1 and TRBJ2-5; 7 nucleotides agree with TRBD2. Per germline, CDR1 KGHDR and CDR2 SFDVKD. The CDR3 has 14 residues. V dropped 5 bases and J dropped 4; count of bases not matched to a gene: 6. The CDR3 is CATSAGGEGETQYF. The DNA of the CDR3 is TGTGCCACCAGTGCCGGCGGGGAGGGAGAGACCCAGTACTTC.

The chain uses TRBV6-5 and TRBJ1-5; D unclear. Trimming shortened V by 5 bases and J by 9 bases, and 17 bases separated the two germline ends. In germline, CDR1 is MNHEY, CDR2 SVGAGI. This CDR3 spans 14 amino acids. CDR3 protein: CASSHGKPQGPQHF. The CDR3 nucleotides are TGTGCCAGCAGTCACGGGAAGCCGCAAGGGCCCCAGCATTTT.

The gene calls are TRBV3-1 (or the pseudogene TRBV3-2) and TRBJ1-1; no reliable D call. CDR1 LGHDT and CDR2 YNNKEL come from the germline V gene (reference sequence). There are 11 residues in the CDR3. With 4 bases removed from V and 6 bases from J, the gap between germline ends came to 6 bases. The CDR3 loop is CASSRRAEAFF. The CDR3 nucleotides are TGTGCCAGCAGCCGTCGAGCTGAAGCTTTCTTT.